Listed below are T cell receptor beta chains from one sample, sequenced in a study of T cell clusters in autoimmune cytopenias. Using the multiplex PCR reads, TCRdb records one entry per CDR3 protein without DNA. The sample features about 2,700 distinct CDR3 sequences, with about a quarter in its top ten. What was sequenced was peripheral blood. These receptors all stem from a human donor with an autoimmune cytopenia or autoimmune hepatitis (not recorded which). CDR3s include the opening cysteine and the closing phenylalanine or tryptophan. Rows may omit the clone size; those that give it use once, few, many or a size class.

TRBJ2-1	medium-sized	TRBV15	CATSSGRSSYNNEQFF
TRBJ1-3	medium-sized	TRBV6-6	CASSYEREMTGNTIYF
TRBJ1-5	medium-sized	TRBV7-6	CASSLGQGSQPQHF
TRBJ2-5	-	TRBV7-9	CASSSGQGGGQYF
TRBJ1-4	-	TRBV5-1	CASSLSSGFEKLFF
TRBJ2-4	medium-sized	TRBV6-2/TRBV6-3	CASSYRLAGIQYF
TRBJ2-7	medium-sized	TRBV6-1	CASSALWTSGYEQYF
TRBJ2-3	-	TRBV27	CASSLTPLAGTASTDTQYF
TRBJ2-3	medium-sized	TRBV12-3/TRBV12-4	CASRRDRETDTQYF
TRBJ2-2	medium-sized	TRBV19	CASTSGRVFAGELFF
TRBJ2-5	medium-sized	TRBV6-1	CASVRRGGGGETQYF
TRBJ1-4	medium-sized	TRBV15	CATSRDKGTTNEKLFF
TRBJ1-2	-	TRBV24-1	CATSAGEVWGNYGYTF